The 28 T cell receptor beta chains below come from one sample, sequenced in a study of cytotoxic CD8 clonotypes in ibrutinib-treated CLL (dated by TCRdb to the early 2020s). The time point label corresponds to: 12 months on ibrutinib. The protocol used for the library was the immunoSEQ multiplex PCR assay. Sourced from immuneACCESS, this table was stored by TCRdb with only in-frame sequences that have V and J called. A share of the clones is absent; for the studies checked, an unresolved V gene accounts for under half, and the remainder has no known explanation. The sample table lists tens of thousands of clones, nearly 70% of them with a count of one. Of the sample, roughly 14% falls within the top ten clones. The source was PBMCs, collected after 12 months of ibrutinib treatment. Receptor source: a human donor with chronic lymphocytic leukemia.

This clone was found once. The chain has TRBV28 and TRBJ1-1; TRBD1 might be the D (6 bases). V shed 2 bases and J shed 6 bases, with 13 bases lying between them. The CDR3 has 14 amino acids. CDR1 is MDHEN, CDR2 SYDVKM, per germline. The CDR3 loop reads CASSLHPGVAEAFF. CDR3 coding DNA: TGTGCCAGCAGTTTACATCCAGGGGTCGCTGAAGCTTTCTTT.

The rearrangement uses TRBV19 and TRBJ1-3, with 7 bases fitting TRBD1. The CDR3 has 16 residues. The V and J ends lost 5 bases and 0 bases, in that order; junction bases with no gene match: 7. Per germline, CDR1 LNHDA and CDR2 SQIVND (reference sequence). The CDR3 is CASSLWTGLSGNTIYF. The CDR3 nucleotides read TGTGCCAGTAGTCTGTGGACAGGACTCTCTGGAAACACCATATATTTT. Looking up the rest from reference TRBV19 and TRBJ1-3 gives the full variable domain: DGGITQSPKYLFRKEGQNVTLSCEQNLNHDAMYWYRQDPGQGLRLIYYSQIVNDFQKGDIAEGYSVSREKKESFPLTVTSAQKNPTAFYLCASSLWTGLSGNTIYFGEGSWLTVV.

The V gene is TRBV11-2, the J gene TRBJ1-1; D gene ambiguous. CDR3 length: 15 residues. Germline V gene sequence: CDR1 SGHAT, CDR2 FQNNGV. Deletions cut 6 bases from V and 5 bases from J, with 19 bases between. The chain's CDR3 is CASRSPGSPWTEAFF. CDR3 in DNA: TGTGCCAGCAGATCCCCGGGGTCCCCCTGGACTGAAGCTTTCTTT.

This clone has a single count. The CDR3 loop reads CASSLSMNEKLFF. The CDR3 DNA reads as TGTGCCAGCAGTTTAAGTATGAATGAAAAACTGTTTTTT. The chain combines TRBV28 with TRBJ1-4; D unclear. CDR3 length: 13 residues. CDR1 and CDR2 (germline): MDHEN, SYDVKM. The V end lost 2 bases, the J end lost 5 bases, and 6 bases lay between the germline ends.

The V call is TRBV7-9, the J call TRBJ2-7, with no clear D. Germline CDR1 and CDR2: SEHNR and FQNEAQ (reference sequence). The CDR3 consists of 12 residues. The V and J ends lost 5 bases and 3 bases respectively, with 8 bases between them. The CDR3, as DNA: TGTGCCAGCAGCCCCCGGGTCTACGAGCAGTACTTC. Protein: CASSPRVYEQYF.

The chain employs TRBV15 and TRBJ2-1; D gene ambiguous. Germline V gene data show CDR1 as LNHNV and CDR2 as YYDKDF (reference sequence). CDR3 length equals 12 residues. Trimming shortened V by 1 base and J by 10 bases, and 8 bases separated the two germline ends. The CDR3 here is CATSRVREEQFF. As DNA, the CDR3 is TGTGCCACCAGCAGAGTGCGAGAAGAGCAGTTCTTC.

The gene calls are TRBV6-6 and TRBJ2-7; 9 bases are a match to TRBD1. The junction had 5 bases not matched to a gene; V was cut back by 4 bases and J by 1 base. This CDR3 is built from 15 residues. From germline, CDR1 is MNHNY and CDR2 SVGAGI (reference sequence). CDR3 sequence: CASSWTGDPSYEQYF. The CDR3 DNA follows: TGTGCCAGCAGTTGGACAGGGGACCCTTCCTACGAGCAGTACTTC.

The DNA for the CDR3 is TGTGCCAGCAGCTACTTCGGGAGAAATGGAGAGACCCAGTACTTC. Its translation is CASSYFGRNGETQYF. The rearrangement uses TRBV7-2 and TRBJ2-5; D may be TRBD2 (6 bases). In germline, CDR1 is SGHTA, CDR2 FQGNSA. The CDR3 sequence is 15 residues long. The V and J ends lost 4 bases and 4 bases respectively, with 16 bases between them.

CDR3 sequence: CAWSIDSYEQYF. CDR3 bases: TGTGCCTGGAGTATTGACTCCTACGAGCAGTACTTC. The V and J genes are TRBV30 and TRBJ2-7; no definite D call. CDR3 length equals 12 residues. CDR1 and CDR2 (germline): GTSNPN, SVGIG (reference sequence). V lost 2 bases and J 0 bases, leaving 5 bases between the germline ends.

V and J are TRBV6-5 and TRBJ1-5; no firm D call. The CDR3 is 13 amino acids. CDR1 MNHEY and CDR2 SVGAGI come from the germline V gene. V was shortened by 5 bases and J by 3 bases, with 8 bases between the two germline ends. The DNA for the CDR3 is TGTGCCAGCAGTCCAGTGGTCAATCAGCCCCAGCATTTT. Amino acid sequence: CASSPVVNQPQHF.

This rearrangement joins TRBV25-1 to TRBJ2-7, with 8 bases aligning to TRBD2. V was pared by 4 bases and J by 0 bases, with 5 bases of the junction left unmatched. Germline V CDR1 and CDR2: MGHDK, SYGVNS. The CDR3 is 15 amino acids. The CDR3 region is CASSVPGTSSYEQYF. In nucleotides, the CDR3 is TGTGCCAGCAGTGTACCCGGGACTAGCTCCTACGAGCAGTACTTC.

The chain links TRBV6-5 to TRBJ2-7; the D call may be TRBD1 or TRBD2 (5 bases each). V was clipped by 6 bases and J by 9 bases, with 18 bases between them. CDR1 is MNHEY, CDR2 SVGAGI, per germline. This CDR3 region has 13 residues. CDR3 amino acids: CASSSVRERGQYF. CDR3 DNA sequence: TGTGCCAGCAGCTCTGTGAGGGAGAGGGGGCAGTACTTC.

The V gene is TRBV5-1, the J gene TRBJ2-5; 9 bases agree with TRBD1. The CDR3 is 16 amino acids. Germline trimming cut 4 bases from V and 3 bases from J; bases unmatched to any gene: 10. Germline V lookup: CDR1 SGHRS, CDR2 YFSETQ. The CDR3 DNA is TGCGCCAGCAGCCCGGTGGGGACAGGGAGGGAAGAGACCCAGTACTTC. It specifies CASSPVGTGREETQYF. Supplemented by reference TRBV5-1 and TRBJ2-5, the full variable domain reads KAGVTQTPRYLIKTRGQQVTLSCSPISGHRSVSWYQQTPGQGLQFLFEYFSETQRNKGNFPGRFSGRQFSNSRSEMNVSTLELGDSALYLCASSPVGTGREETQYFGPGTRLLVL.

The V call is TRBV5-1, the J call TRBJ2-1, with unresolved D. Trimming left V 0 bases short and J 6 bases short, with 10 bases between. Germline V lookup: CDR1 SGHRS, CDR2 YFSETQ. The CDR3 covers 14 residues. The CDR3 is CASSLGSQVNEQFF. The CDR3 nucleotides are TGCGCCAGCAGCTTGGGGTCTCAGGTCAATGAGCAGTTCTTC.

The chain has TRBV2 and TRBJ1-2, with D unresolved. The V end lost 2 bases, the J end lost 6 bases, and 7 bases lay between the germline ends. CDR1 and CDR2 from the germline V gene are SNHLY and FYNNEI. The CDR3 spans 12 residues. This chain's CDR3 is CASSETEDGYTF. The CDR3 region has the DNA TGTGCCAGCAGTGAAACGGAGGATGGCTACACCTTC. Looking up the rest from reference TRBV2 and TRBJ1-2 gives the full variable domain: EPEVTQTPSHQVTQMGQEVILRCVPISNHLYFYWYRQILGQKVEFLVSFYNNEISEKSEIFDDQFSVERPDGSNFTLKIRSTKLEDSAMYFCASSETEDGYTFGSGTRLTVV.

The CDR3: CASSLGPQAGRTYEQYF. In DNA form, the CDR3 reads TGTGCCAGCAGCTTAGGTCCGCAAGCGGGACGCACCTACGAGCAGTACTTC. The genes are TRBV11-2 and TRBJ2-7; 7 bases line up with TRBD2. Germline assignment: CDR1 SGHAT and CDR2 FQNNGV. V lost 1 base, J lost 2 bases, and 11 bases stayed unmatched. The length of the CDR3 is 17 residues.

The CDR3 DNA is TGTGCCAGCAGCGTAGGATCAGGGCTGGAAACTGAAGCTTTCTTT. This translates into CASSVGSGLETEAFF. The chain has TRBV9 and TRBJ1-1, with D tentatively TRBD1 (5 bases). In germline, CDR1 is SGDLS, CDR2 YYNGEE. CDR3 length equals 15 residues. V lost 0 bases, J lost 5 bases, and 14 bases lay in between.

CDR3 in amino acids: CASSLWVRETQYF. CDR3 sequence (DNA): TGTGCCAGCAGCTTATGGGTGAGAGAGACCCAGTACTTC. The V and J genes are TRBV7-9 and TRBJ2-5; D remains ambiguous. From germline, CDR1 is SEHNR and CDR2 FQNEAQ (reference sequence). CDR3 length: 13 residues. V was clipped by 2 bases and J by 4 bases, with 8 bases between them.

The DNA of the CDR3 is TGTGCCAGCAGCCTTCGACTAGCGACTGAGCAGTACTTC. It codes for CASSLRLATEQYF. The chain carries TRBV11-2 and TRBJ2-7; 8 bases are shared with TRBD2. From germline, CDR1 is SGHAT and CDR2 FQNNGV. Trimming cost V 5 bases and J 7 bases; bases outside gene matches: 7. The CDR3 extends over 13 amino acids.

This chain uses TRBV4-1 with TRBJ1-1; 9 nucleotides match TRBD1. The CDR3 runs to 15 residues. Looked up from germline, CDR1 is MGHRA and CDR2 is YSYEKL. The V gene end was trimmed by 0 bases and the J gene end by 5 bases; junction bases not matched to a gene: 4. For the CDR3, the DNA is TGCGCCAGCAGCCAAGAGACAGGGGGATGGACTGAAGCTTTCTTT. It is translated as CASSQETGGWTEAFF.

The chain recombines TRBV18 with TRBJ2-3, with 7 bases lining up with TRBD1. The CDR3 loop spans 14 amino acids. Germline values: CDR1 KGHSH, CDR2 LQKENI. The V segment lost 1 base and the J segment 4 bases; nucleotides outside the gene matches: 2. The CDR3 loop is CASSPRTGADTQYF. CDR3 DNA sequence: TGTGCCAGCTCACCACGAACAGGGGCAGATACGCAGTATTTT.

The CDR3, as DNA: TGTGCCAGCAGCTTAGCCGCAGGACTTCAAGAGACCCAGTACTTC. This translates into CASSLAAGLQETQYF. The rearrangement joins TRBV11-2 to TRBJ2-5; TRBD2 might be the D (5 bases). The CDR3 totals 15 residues. The V end was cut by 1 base, the J end by 2 bases, with 11 bases between. Per the germline V gene, CDR1 is SGHAT and CDR2 is FQNNGV. The full variable domain, rest sourced from reference TRBV11-2 and TRBJ2-5, is EAGVAQSPRYKIIEKRQSVAFWCNPISGHATLYWYQQILGQGPKLLIQFQNNGVVDDSQLPKDRFSAERLKGVDSTLKIQPAKLEDSAVYLCASSLAAGLQETQYFGPGTRLLVL.

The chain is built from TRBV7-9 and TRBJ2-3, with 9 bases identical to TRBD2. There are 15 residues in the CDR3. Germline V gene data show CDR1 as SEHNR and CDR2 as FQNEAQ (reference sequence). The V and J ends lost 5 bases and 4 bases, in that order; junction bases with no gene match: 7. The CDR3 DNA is TGTGCCAGCAGCCTTAGCGGGAGCGGCGCAGATACGCAGTATTTT. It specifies CASSLSGSGADTQYF.

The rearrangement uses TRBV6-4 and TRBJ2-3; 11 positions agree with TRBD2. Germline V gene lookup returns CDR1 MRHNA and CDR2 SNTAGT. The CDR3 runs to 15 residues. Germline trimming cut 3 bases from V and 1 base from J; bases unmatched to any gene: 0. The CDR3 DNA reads TGTGCCAGCAGTGAGACTAGCGGGGGCACAGATACGCAGTATTTT. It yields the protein CASSETSGGTDTQYF.

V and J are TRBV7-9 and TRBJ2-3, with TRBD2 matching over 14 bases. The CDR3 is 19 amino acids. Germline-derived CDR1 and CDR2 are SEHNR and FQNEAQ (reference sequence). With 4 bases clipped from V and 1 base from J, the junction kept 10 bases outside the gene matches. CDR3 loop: CASSSPGLAGVGGTDTQYF. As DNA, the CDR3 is TGTGCCAGCAGCTCCCCGGGACTAGCGGGAGTAGGGGGCACAGATACGCAGTATTTT.

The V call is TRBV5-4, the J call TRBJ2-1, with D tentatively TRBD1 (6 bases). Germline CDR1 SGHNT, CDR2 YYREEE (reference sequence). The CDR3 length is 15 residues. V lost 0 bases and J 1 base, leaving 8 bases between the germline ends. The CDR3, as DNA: TGTGCCAGCAGCTTGGACAGGGCTTCCTACAATGAGCAGTTCTTC. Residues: CASSLDRASYNEQFF.

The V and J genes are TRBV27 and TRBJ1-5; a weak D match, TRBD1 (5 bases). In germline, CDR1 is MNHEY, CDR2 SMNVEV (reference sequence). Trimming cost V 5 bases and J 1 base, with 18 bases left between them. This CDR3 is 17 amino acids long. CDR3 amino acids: CASSPGRGARSNQPQHF. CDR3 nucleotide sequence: TGTGCCAGCAGTCCCGGTAGGGGCGCGCGCAGCAATCAGCCCCAGCATTTT.

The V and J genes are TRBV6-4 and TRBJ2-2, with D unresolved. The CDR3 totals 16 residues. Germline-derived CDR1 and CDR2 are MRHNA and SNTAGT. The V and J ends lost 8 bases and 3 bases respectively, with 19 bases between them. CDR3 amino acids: CASAPRVDRYTGELFF. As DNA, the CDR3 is TGTGCCAGCGCTCCCCGGGTGGATCGTTACACCGGGGAGCTGTTTTTT.